Detailed here is one TCR beta chain. Its antigen is still unknown. These data originate in a study of blood T cells in healthy people across ages. Study details: Roughly one uniquely barcoded beta molecule per two T cells was captured. Study results and caveats: Unsorted PBMC input precluded a conclusive naive versus antigen-experienced comparison.

Using a J-beta primer mix together with a sample-barcoded 5' primer, a second PCR was run for roughly 6 to 11 cycles. A template-switch adaptor that had 12 random nucleotides put a tag on each cDNA molecule. One entry per CDR3 protein, called by TCRdb with MiXCR from the 5' RACE reads. The sample lists approximately 1,700,000 distinct CDR3 sequences, about two fifths occurring once. Extractions gave at least 5 micrograms of total RNA per sample. Germline V gene sequence: CDR1 MNHEY, CDR2 SVGAGI. Unmatched junction bases numbered 4, after V lost 11 bases and J lost 3 bases. The CDR3 is made up of 13 amino acids.

The rearrangement uses TRBV6-5 and TRBJ2-6, with 7 bases aligning to TRBD1. What was sequenced was blood. The receptor was derived from a human donor in good health. The CDR3 region is CAVQGDGANVLTF. In nucleotides, the CDR3 is TGTGCCGTTCAGGGGGATGGGGCCAACGTCCTGACTTTC.